This T cell receptor beta chain was profiled in a study of T cells after yellow fever vaccination. This clonotype has at least ten counts. Using its own MiXCR run on the 5' RACE reads, TCRdb lists one record per CDR3 protein. The repertoire consists of more than 300,000 distinct CDR3 sequences, with 3.5% to 5% occurring once and the leading ten covering roughly a fifth. CDR3 length: 16 amino acids. V was pared by 5 bases and J by 2 bases, with 6 bases of the junction left unmatched. The V gene's germline CDR1 is SEHNR and CDR2 FQNEAQ (reference sequence). The receptor comes from a man between 18 and 35 years old who received the YFV17D yellow fever vaccine. The chain combines TRBV7-9 with TRBJ2-3; TRBD2 aligns across 11 bases. Sequences were derived from PBMCs, sampled 15 days after the yellow fever booster vaccination. As DNA, the CDR3 is TGTGCCAGCAGCGGGCGACTAGCGGGACTCACAGATACGCAGTATTTT. This sequence encodes CASSGRLAGLTDTQYF.